The 6 T cell receptor beta chains reported below all come from one sample, sequenced in a study of blood T cell repertoires in COVID-19. Sequencing used immunoSEQ multiplex PCR; TCRdb keeps in-frame clones, though not all of them. Of about 150,000 clones in the sample, 78% were seen once. The sequencing sample was made of peripheral blood. The receptor set was obtained from an elderly woman with acute or convalescent COVID-19.

The rearrangement joins TRBV30 to TRBJ1-6, with no clear D. Germline CDR1 is GTSNPN and CDR2 is SVGIG (reference sequence). V was cut by 4 bases and J by 11 bases, with 15 bases left in between. The CDR3 is made up of 13 amino acids. CDR3 in DNA: TGTGCCTGGATGGGGAGGAATGTTGCACCCCTCCACTTT. It specifies CAWMGRNVAPLHF.

The rearrangement joins TRBV7-2 to TRBJ1-5; D unclear. Per the germline V gene, CDR1 is SGHTA and CDR2 is FQGNSA. Trimming removed 3 bases from V and 4 bases from J, with 7 bases in between. This CDR3 spans 13 amino acids. CDR3 in DNA: TGTGCCAGCAGCTTGTACGAGAATCAGCCCCAGCATTTT. Its protein product is CASSLYENQPQHF.

The rearrangement joins TRBV6-1 to TRBJ1-5; tentative D call: TRBD1 (5 bases). V lost 2 bases, J lost 10 bases, and 18 bases lay in between. There are 15 residues in the CDR3. Per the germline V gene, CDR1 is MNHNS and CDR2 is SASEGT. The CDR3 region has the DNA TGTGCCAGCAGTGAACCCCCAAGGGGAAGCCCCCCCCAGCATTTT. It yields the protein CASSEPPRGSPPQHF.

The rearrangement uses TRBV28 and TRBJ1-1; no firm D call. V lost 6 bases to trimming and J lost 4 bases, with 12 bases between them. The CDR3 consists of 13 residues. CDR1 and CDR2 from the germline V gene are MDHEN and SYDVKM. The CDR3 nucleotides read TGTGCCAGCAGGCTGCCGAGGGTCACTGAAGCTTTCTTT. Amino acids: CASRLPRVTEAFF.

The chain has TRBV27 and TRBJ2-1; 10 nucleotides align to TRBD2. With 4 bases clipped from V and 3 bases from J, the junction kept 6 bases outside the gene matches. The CDR3 runs to 16 residues. CDR1 is MNHEY and CDR2 is SMNVEV in the germline V gene (reference sequence). The CDR3 nucleotides are TGTGCCAGCAGTTCCTTAGCGGGGGGAATCTACAATGAGCAGTTCTTC. The encoded protein is CASSSLAGGIYNEQFF.

This clone was seen more than once but under ten times. The chain joins TRBV27 to TRBJ1-1; 7 nucleotides agree with TRBD1. The CDR3 sequence is 15 residues long. The germline V gene encodes CDR1 MNHEY and CDR2 SMNVEV (reference sequence). Trimming removed 5 bases from V and 5 bases from J; junction bases left unmatched: 11. The CDR3 spells CASSQLTGWRTEAFF. In DNA, the CDR3 is TGTGCCAGCAGTCAACTGACAGGGTGGAGGACTGAAGCTTTCTTT.